These 10 T cell receptor beta chains originate from one sample sequenced in a study of radiotherapy plus CTLA-4 blockade in lung cancer. The method was immunoSEQ multiplex PCR; TCRdb's version includes in-frame clones alone and lacks a portion of them. Of 50,000 to 65,000 clones detected, 70% to 80% appear once; the ten largest clones hold around 3.7%. The material sequenced was peripheral blood, taken from a patient treated with radiotherapy plus ipilimumab. The receptors stem from a human donor with non-small cell lung cancer who had a partial response to radiotherapy plus ipilimumab.

The chain links TRBV19 to TRBJ1-5; TRBD1 might be the D (5 bases). There are 19 residues in the CDR3. Germline loops: CDR1 LNHDA, CDR2 SQIVND (reference sequence). V was trimmed by 3 bases and J by 0 bases, leaving 21 bases between them. CDR3 protein: CASSIWRGATAHSNQPQHF. For the CDR3, the DNA is TGTGCCAGTAGTATCTGGCGAGGAGCGACAGCACATAGCAATCAGCCCCAGCATTTT.

The gene calls are TRBV29-1 and TRBJ2-2; TRBD1 aligns across 10 bases. V dropped 3 bases and J dropped 1; count of bases not matched to a gene: 5. Germline lookup yields CDR1 SQVTM and CDR2 ANQGSEA. The CDR3 has 16 amino acids. The DNA for the CDR3 is TGCAGCGTTGATCTCCGGGACAGGGGGAACACCGGGGAGCTGTTTTTT. This sequence encodes CSVDLRDRGNTGELFF.

The chain carries TRBV10-2 and TRBJ1-2; 9 positions agree with TRBD1. The CDR3 sequence is 14 residues long. Germline V lookup: CDR1 WSHSY, CDR2 SAAADI. Unmatched junction bases numbered 5, after V lost 4 bases and J lost 5 bases. Written as DNA, the CDR3 is TGCGCCAGCAGTGCGACGGACAGGGGATATGGCTACACCTTC. Protein: CASSATDRGYGYTF.

In its sample, this clone was seen a few times. The chain couples TRBV7-9 to TRBJ2-7, with D maybe TRBD2 (5 bases). Looked up from germline, CDR1 is SEHNR and CDR2 is FQNEAQ (reference sequence). CDR3 length: 15 amino acids. Trimming removed 1 base at V and 4 bases at J, with 14 bases between. CDR3 bases: TGTGCCAGCAGCTTAGTGCCGGGGAAAGATTACGAGCAGTACTTC. It encodes CASSLVPGKDYEQYF.

The chain is built from TRBV2 and TRBJ1-5, with no clear D. Germline V gene sequence: CDR1 SNHLY, CDR2 FYNNEI. V lost 3 bases and J lost 5, with 11 bases in between. The CDR3 consists of 14 residues. CDR3 sequence reads: CASSDYRYYQPQHF. CDR3 nucleotide sequence: TGTGCCAGCAGTGATTACAGATACTATCAGCCCCAGCATTTT.

The J gene is TRBJ2-7, the V gene TRBV30; TRBD1 matches 10 bases. The trim removed 2 bases at V and 2 bases at J, leaving 6 bases unmatched. CDR1 and CDR2 from the germline V gene are GTSNPN and SVGIG (reference sequence). CDR3 length: 15 residues. The DNA of the CDR3 is TGTGCCTGGAGTCTAGGACAGGGGGGAACCTACGAGCAGTACTTC. This translates into CAWSLGQGGTYEQYF.

This chain connects TRBV19 to TRBJ2-5; TRBD1 aligns across 8 bases. The tail of the sequence fits TRBJ2-7 better, so the J call may be wrong. The germline CDR1 and CDR2 sequences are LNHDA and SQIVND (reference sequence). The CDR3 is made up of 14 amino acids. The CDR3 DNA reads TGTGCCAGTAGTCATGGACAGGGAACGGACGAGCAGTACTTC. Amino acid sequence: CASSHGQGTDEQYF.

As regards this clone: The junction departs from germline at one end; a sequencing error may be responsible. Other DNA sequences in the same sample also yield this CDR3. V gene TRBV5-4 combines with J gene TRBJ2-5; D might be TRBD2 (6 bases). Germline CDR1 SGHNT, CDR2 YYREEE (reference sequence). The CDR3 length is 17 residues. The CDR3: CASSVVGGGLYQETQYF. The CDR3 bases are TGTGCCAGCAGCGTTGTGGGTGGGGGACTTTACCAGGAGACCCAGTACTTC.

This clone occurred a few times. The chain combines TRBV6-1 with TRBJ1-2; 7 bases match TRBD1. J lost 8 bases, V lost 6 bases, and 12 bases had no gene match. CDR1 is MNHNS and CDR2 is SASEGT in the germline V gene. CDR3 length: 14 residues. The CDR3 here is CASRENRGFGGYTF. For the CDR3, the DNA is TGTGCCAGCAGAGAGAACAGGGGATTCGGAGGCTACACCTTC.

The V call is TRBV6-5, the J call TRBJ1-1; possible D gene TRBD1, 6 bases. V lost 4 bases and J lost 5, with 17 bases in between. The CDR3 has 15 residues. From germline, CDR1 is MNHEY and CDR2 SVGAGI. The CDR3 is CASSLGQKGITEAFF. CDR3 bases: TGTGCCAGCAGTTTAGGACAGAAGGGAATTACTGAAGCTTTCTTT.